This TCR beta chain was recorded in a study of early T cells in non-severe SARS-CoV-2 infection (dated by TCRdb to the early 2020s). Study-wide context: Because TCR sequencing was done on bulk RNA from unsorted whole blood, the alpha and beta chains could not be paired. Broader findings and caveats from the paper: VDJdb matching was skewed toward anti-spike CD8 responses and likely underestimated virus-specific expansions, missing private and CD4 specificities.

To prepare the library, 5' RACE was applied. TCRdb shows the sequencer as NextSeq 500. The TCR library protocol attached unique molecular identifiers to individual cDNA molecules to correct for sequencing error and PCR bias. TCR alpha and beta chains were both sequenced, and the abundances of alpha and beta sequences in each sample were closely correlated with each other. In the paper's pipeline: V gene, J gene and CDR3 annotation of TCR sequences was performed with Decombinator V4. Expanded TCRs were defined as changing significantly between any two time points under a Poisson model with p below 0.0001. TCR abundances were normalised to the total number of TCRs sequenced per sample and were expressed as counts per million. MAIT TCRs were defined by TRAV1-2 paired with TRAJ12, TRAJ20 or TRAJ33, and iNKT TCRs by TRAV10 paired with TRAJ18. VDJdb, accessed on 1 November 2021, was searched for TCRs annotated for CMV, EBV and SARS-CoV-2, and TCRs annotated for more than one antigen were excluded. TCRdb redid the processing of the public reads, applying fastp at Q25 and MiXCR, and retained in-frame beta chains. Each record represents a unique CDR3 protein, reported with the most common genes and DNA among its rows. The V and J calls, along with clone size, are taken from TCRdb and not from the paper's own processing. The sample table holds around 56,000 distinct CDR3 sequences, of which less than 15% were seen once. The top ten clonotypes cover about 10% of the sample.

The CDR1 and CDR2 encoded by the germline V gene are SGHTA and FQGNSA. From cysteine to phenylalanine, the CDR3 is 16 amino acids long. Only the CDR3 DNA stays, 48 bases, in frame from base 1. V and J are trimmed by 3 bases and 4 bases, and the gene matches miss 4 bases of the junction. On this clonotype: No antigen is known for it. Base qualities are not provided; no much larger clone lies one nucleotide away.

This was a case-control study nested in a cohort of healthcare workers in London, UK, who had nasopharyngeal swab PCR tests and blood samples taken every week. Between 23 and 31 March 2020, the week of the UK lockdown, healthcare workers were enrolled and then followed up weekly for as long as 16 weeks. Material: whole blood, obtained at baseline. The sequence joins TRBV7-2 to TRBJ2-3; 13 junctional bases match TRBD2. The source is an adult who was a healthcare worker with PCR-confirmed SARS-CoV-2 infection or an uninfected control (not recorded which). This receptor carries the CDR3 CASSFRLAGGSDTQYF. The nucleotide sequence is given as TGTGCCAGCAGCTTCCGACTAGCGGGAGGTTCAGATACGCAGTATTTT.